This TCR beta chain was found in a study of molecular identifiers for immune sequencing clone quantification. Overall study context: Replicate runs used RNA from about 19,000 or 110,000 naive CD8 cells, which was split five ways into aliquots, and four of those aliquots were then sequenced.

This clonotype was seen ten or more times. Antigen unknown. TCR libraries were built in bulk with a published protocol and specific TCR primers. TCRdb re-called the PCR reads with MiXCR, one entry per CDR3 protein. This sample has a few hundred thousand distinct CDR3 sequences, with 20% to 25% found just once. Germline trimming cut 6 bases from V and 6 bases from J; bases unmatched to any gene: 7. The CDR3 totals 13 residues. Germline V CDR1 and CDR2: MNHEY, SVGAGI. Study-level findings and limits: Effector cells had over 99% of their molecules in clones above 20 RNA copies, while naive cells had under 1%.

Sorted naive CD8 T cells were those defined as CD8+CD4-CCR7+CD45RA+. J is TRBJ2-7 and V is TRBV6-5; 8 nucleotides align to TRBD1. Input material: naive CD8+ T cells from blood, with Jurkat cell RNA spiked in. As for subset: FACS-sorted CD8+CD4-CCR7+CD45RA+ naive T cells. This TCR derives from a human donor in good health. Some libraries in this study had Jurkat cell RNA spiked in. The CDR3 DNA sequence: TGTGCCAGCAGATTACTTGACAGGGGCGAGCAGTACTTC. Amino acids: CASRLLDRGEQYF.